This entry lists 17 T cell receptor beta chains sequenced from one sample in a study of long-term antiretroviral therapy in people with HIV. They ran version v3.0 of the immunoSEQ assay at survey level. Measured with immunoSEQ multiplex PCR; TCRdb has only the in-frame clones, and not every one. This sample yields fewer than 40,000 clones, of which around 79% are seen a single time; more than 3% belongs to the top ten. The sequencing used unsorted PBMCs, collected 1.9 years after starting antiretroviral therapy. These receptors came from a man younger than 35 with HIV.

The CDR3 loop is CASGGLAGITDTQYF. CDR3 nucleotide sequence: TGTGCCAGCGGAGGACTAGCGGGTATCACAGATACGCAGTATTTT. The chain couples TRBV7-6 to TRBJ2-3, with 11 positions matching TRBD2. Germline V lookup: CDR1 SGHVS, CDR2 FNYEAQ. The CDR3 is made up of 15 amino acids. V was pared by 8 bases and J by 2 bases, with 6 bases of the junction left unmatched.

This clone was counted a single time. The V gene is TRBV6-5, the J gene TRBJ1-3; D unclear. Looked up from germline, CDR1 is MNHEY and CDR2 is SVGAGI. This CDR3 is built from 15 residues. Trimming removed 2 bases from V and 0 bases from J, with 8 bases in between. The CDR3 DNA reads as TGTGCCAGCAGTTACGCGGGGATCTCTGGAAACACCATATATTTT. This translates into CASSYAGISGNTIYF.

The chain combines TRBV29-1 with TRBJ1-1; 8 bases are a match to TRBD1. V lost 6 bases and J lost 0; bases outside the gene matches: 15. The CDR3 runs to 17 residues. Germline V gene sequence: CDR1 SQVTM, CDR2 ANQGSEA. The CDR3 region has the DNA TGCAGCGTCCCTCGGATGACAGGGGATCACTTGAACACTGAAGCTTTCTTT. Its translation is CSVPRMTGDHLNTEAFF.

V gene TRBV2 combines with J gene TRBJ1-1; D remains unclear. Germline assignment: CDR1 SNHLY and CDR2 FYNNEI. V lost 3 bases and J lost 4, with 18 bases in between. CDR3 length equals 16 residues. Here the CDR3 reads CASSDGAGLSATEAFF. DNA for the CDR3: TGTGCCAGCAGTGACGGAGCGGGTCTCTCGGCCACTGAAGCTTTCTTT.

The chain combines TRBV5-1 with TRBJ2-5; 9 bases agree with TRBD1. Judging by the DNA end, TRBJ2-7 fits better; the J call may be wrong. CDR1 is SGHRS, CDR2 YFSETQ, per germline. The CDR3 totals 14 residues. Here the CDR3 reads CASSRTGVGYEQYF. CDR3 coding DNA: TGCGCCAGCAGCCGGACAGGGGTTGGTTACGAGCAGTACTTC.

The rearrangement joins TRBV15 to TRBJ1-1; tentative D call: TRBD1 (5 bases). V was trimmed by 5 bases and J by 5 bases, leaving 12 bases between them. The CDR3 has 13 amino acids. CDR1 and CDR2 from the germline V gene are LNHNV and YYDKDF (reference sequence). The DNA for the CDR3 is TGTGCCACCAGCGGACATACGGGAACTGAAGCTTTCTTT. Residues: CATSGHTGTEAFF.

This clone was observed a few times. The rearrangement links TRBV10-1 to TRBJ2-5, with 8 bases lining up with TRBD2. The CDR3 spans 13 residues. CDR1 is WNHNN and CDR2 is SYGVQD in the germline V gene (reference sequence). The V segment lost 5 bases and the J segment 5 bases; nucleotides outside the gene matches: 4. The CDR3 region has the DNA TGCGCCAGCAGTCGAGCGGGGGACGAGACCCAGTACTTC. This translates into CASSRAGDETQYF.

The J gene is TRBJ1-3, the V gene TRBV7-8; D is ambiguous. From germline, CDR1 is SGHVS and CDR2 FQNEAQ. V was pared by 3 bases and J by 1 base, with 16 bases between. The CDR3 totals 17 residues. CDR3 DNA: TGTGCCAGCAGCTTTTCCGGAGGGTCGGGATCTGGAAACACCATATATTTT. It translates to CASSFSGGSGSGNTIYF.

This chain links TRBV28 with TRBJ1-1, with D unresolved. Germline lookup yields CDR1 MDHEN and CDR2 SYDVKM. The V gene lost 5 bases and the J gene lost 2 bases, with 15 bases spanning the gap. The CDR3 is 15 amino acids. As DNA, the CDR3 is TGTGCCAGCAGTGGATCAGGAGTTCTAAACACTGAAGCTTTCTTT. The encoded protein is CASSGSGVLNTEAFF.

The genes are TRBV2 and TRBJ2-5; unclear D gene. Germline-derived CDR1 and CDR2 are SNHLY and FYNNEI. The V end lost 8 bases, the J end lost 0 bases, and 4 bases lay between the germline ends. The CDR3 spans 11 residues. The CDR3 nucleotides are TGTGCCAGCGGCTACCAAGAGACCCAGTACTTC. Protein product: CASGYQETQYF.

The chain is built from TRBV29-1 and TRBJ1-1; a possible D gene is TRBD1 (5 bases). CDR1 and CDR2 (germline): SQVTM, ANQGSEA. The CDR3 has 13 amino acids. The V end was cut by 4 bases, the J end by 0 bases, with 9 bases between. The CDR3 reads CSVVDSMNTEAFF. In DNA form, the CDR3 reads TGCAGCGTTGTAGACAGTATGAACACTGAAGCTTTCTTT.

The rearrangement joins TRBV30 to TRBJ1-6, with D tentatively TRBD1 (6 bases). Trimming shortened V by 4 bases and J by 6 bases, and 25 bases separated the two germline ends. Per germline, CDR1 GTSNPN and CDR2 SVGIG (reference sequence). This CDR3 is 18 amino acids long. This CDR3 is CAWNPLGRGVRRNSPLHF. CDR3 DNA sequence: TGTGCCTGGAATCCCCTGGGGAGGGGGGTGAGGCGTAATTCACCCCTCCACTTT.

The chain couples TRBV7-2 to TRBJ1-1; TRBD1 is a possible D gene (5 bases). The CDR3 runs to 15 residues. V gave up 5 bases and J gave up 1 base, with 14 bases separating them. Germline CDR1 is SGHTA and CDR2 is FQGNSA. The CDR3 sequence is CASSPGRIKNTEAFF. CDR3 bases: TGTGCCAGCAGCCCGGGACGGATAAAGAACACTGAAGCTTTCTTT.

The chain uses TRBV29-1 and TRBJ2-1, with D possibly called TRBD1 or TRBD2 (5 bases each). Germline V gene data show CDR1 as SQVTM and CDR2 as ANQGSEA. CDR3 length: 15 amino acids. Deletions cut 6 bases from V and 9 bases from J, with 24 bases between. The CDR3 coding sequence is TGCAGCGTAGTGAGGGGTATGGCCTTGGCCCTTGAGCAGTTCTTC. The encoded protein is CSVVRGMALALEQFF.

This chain joins TRBV19 and TRBJ2-5, with TRBD1 matching 8 bases. The CDR3 runs to 17 residues. The germline V gene encodes CDR1 LNHDA and CDR2 SQIVND (reference sequence). V shed 3 bases, J shed 7 bases, and the junction held 16 bases outside the gene matches. Here the CDR3 reads CASSIHPMGQVLGTQYF. CDR3 DNA: TGTGCCAGTAGTATCCACCCAATGGGACAGGTCTTGGGGACCCAGTACTTC.

This clone occurred a few times. The chain joins TRBV7-9 to TRBJ1-2; D is ambiguous. V was trimmed by 3 bases and J by 10 bases, leaving 9 bases between them. The germline CDR1 and CDR2 sequences are SEHNR and FQNEAQ (reference sequence). This CDR3 contains 11 residues. CDR3 protein: CASSFARDYTF. In DNA, the CDR3 is TGTGCCAGCAGCTTCGCACGGGACTACACCTTC.

The chain has TRBV28 and TRBJ2-3; 7 bases align to TRBD1. Trimming removed 6 bases from V and 2 bases from J; junction bases left unmatched: 5. The CDR3 totals 14 residues. The germline gives CDR1 MDHEN, CDR2 SYDVKM. The CDR3: CASRIRGFTDTQYF. In DNA, the CDR3 is TGTGCCAGCAGAATCAGGGGGTTCACAGATACGCAGTATTTT.